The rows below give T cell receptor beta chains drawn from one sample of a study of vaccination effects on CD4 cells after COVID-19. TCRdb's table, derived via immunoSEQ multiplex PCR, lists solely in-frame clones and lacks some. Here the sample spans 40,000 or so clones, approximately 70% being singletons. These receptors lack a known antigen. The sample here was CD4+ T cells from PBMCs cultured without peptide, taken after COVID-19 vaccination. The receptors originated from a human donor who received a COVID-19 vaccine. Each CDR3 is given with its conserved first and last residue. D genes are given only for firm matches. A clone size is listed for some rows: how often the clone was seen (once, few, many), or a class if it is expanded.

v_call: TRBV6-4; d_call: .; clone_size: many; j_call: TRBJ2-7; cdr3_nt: TGTGCCAGCAGCTACAATTACGAGCAGTACTTC; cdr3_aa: CASSYNYEQYF
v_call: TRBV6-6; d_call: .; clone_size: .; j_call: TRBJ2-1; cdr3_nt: TGTGCCAGCAGTTCAGGGGCCGAGCAGTTCTTC; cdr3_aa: CASSSGAEQFF
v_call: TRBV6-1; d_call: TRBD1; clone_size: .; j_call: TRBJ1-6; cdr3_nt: TGTGCCAGCAGTGTTCAGGGGGCCAGCTCCTATAATTCACCCCTCCACTTT; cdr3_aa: CASSVQGASSYNSPLHF
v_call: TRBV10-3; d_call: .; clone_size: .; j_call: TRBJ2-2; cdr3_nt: TGTGCCATCAGTGAACCGGGACAACGCACCGGGGAGCTGTTTTTT; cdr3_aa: CAISEPGQRTGELFF
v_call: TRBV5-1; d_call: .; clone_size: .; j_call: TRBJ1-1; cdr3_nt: TGCGCCAGCAGTTACGACGGACCGAACACTGAAGCTTTCTTT; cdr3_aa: CASSYDGPNTEAFF
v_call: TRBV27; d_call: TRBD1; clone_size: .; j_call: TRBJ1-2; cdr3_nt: TGTGCCAGCAGTTTTACGACAGGGGCGCGATTTGGCTACACCTTC; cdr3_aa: CASSFTTGARFGYTF
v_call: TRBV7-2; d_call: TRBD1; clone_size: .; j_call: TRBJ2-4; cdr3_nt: TGTGCCAGCAGCCCGGACAGGGGGTGGGACATTCAGTACTTC; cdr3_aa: CASSPDRGWDIQYF
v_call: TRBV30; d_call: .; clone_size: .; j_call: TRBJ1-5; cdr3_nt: TGTGCCTGGAGTCGGACAGAATATCAGCCCCAGCATTTT; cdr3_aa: CAWSRTEYQPQHF
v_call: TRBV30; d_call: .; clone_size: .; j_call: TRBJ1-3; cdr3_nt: TGTGCCCTTGGGCCCCACTCTGGAAACACCATATATTTT; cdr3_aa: CALGPHSGNTIYF
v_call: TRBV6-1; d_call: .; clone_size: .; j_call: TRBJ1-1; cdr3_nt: TGTGCCAGCAGTGAAGGGCCCCAGGGAGTTGAGGCTTTCTTT; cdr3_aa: CASSEGPQGVEAFF
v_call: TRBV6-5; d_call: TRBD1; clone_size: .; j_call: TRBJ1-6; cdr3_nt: TGTGCCAGCACCCGACAGGGGAATTCACCCCTCCACTTT; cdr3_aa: CASTRQGNSPLHF
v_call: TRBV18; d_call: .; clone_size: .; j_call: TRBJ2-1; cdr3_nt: TGTGCCAGCTCACCACCGTGGGGAGTAGAGTACAATGAGCAGTTCTTC; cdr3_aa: CASSPPWGVEYNEQFF
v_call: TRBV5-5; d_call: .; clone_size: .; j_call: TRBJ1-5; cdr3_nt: TGTGCCAGCAGCTTGGCAGGTACCCTTAGCAATCAGCCCCAGCATTTT; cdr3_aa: CASSLAGTLSNQPQHF
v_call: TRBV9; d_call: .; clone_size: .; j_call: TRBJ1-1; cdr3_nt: TGTGCCAGCAGCGTAGTCCAATCAACGGGTAGGTACACTGAAGCTTTCTTT; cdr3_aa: CASSVVQSTGRYTEAFF
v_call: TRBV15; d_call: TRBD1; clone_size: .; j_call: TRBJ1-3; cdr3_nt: TGTGCCACCAGCAGAGACCGGGACAGGGGAAACACCATATATTTT; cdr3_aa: CATSRDRDRGNTIYF
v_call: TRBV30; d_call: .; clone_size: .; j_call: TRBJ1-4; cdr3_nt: TGTGCCCAAAAAACCGGGGGGACACCCAATGAAAAACTGTTTTTT; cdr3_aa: CAQKTGGTPNEKLFF
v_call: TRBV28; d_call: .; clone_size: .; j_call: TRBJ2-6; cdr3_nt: TGTGCCAGCAGCTCCCCGGTGGGTGGGGCCAACGTCCTGACTTTC; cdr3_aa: CASSSPVGGANVLTF
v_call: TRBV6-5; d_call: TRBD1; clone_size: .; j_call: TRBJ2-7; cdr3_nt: TGTGCCACCTCCCGGGACAGGGCTCGCTACGAGCAGTACTTC; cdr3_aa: CATSRDRARYEQYF
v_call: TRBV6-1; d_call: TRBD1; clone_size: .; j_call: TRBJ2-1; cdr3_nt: TGTGCCAGCAGTGAAGAAGCCAGGGGGCCCTACAATGAGCAGTTCTTC; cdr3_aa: CASSEEARGPYNEQFF
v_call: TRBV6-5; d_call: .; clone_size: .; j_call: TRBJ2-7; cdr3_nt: TGTGCCAGCAGTTACCCTCCTGCGTACGAGCAGTACTTC; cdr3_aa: CASSYPPAYEQYF
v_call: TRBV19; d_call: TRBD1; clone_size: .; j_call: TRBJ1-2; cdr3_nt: TGTGCCAGTAGTATGCGACAGGGTGGCTATGGCTACACCTTC; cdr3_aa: CASSMRQGGYGYTF
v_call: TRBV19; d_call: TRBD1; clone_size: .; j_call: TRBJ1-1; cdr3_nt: TGTGCCAGTAGTACACTAGCGGGGACAGTGAACACTGAAGCTTTCTTT; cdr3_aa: CASSTLAGTVNTEAFF
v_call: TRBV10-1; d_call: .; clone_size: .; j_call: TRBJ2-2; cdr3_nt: TGCGCCAGCAGTGCCGGGTTTGAGGCGAACGGGGAGCTGTTTTTT; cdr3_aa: CASSAGFEANGELFF
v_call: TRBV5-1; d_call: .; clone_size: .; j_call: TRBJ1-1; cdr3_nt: TGCGCCAGCAGCTTGGTAACAGGGAGCAGTGAAGCTTTCTTT; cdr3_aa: CASSLVTGSSEAFF
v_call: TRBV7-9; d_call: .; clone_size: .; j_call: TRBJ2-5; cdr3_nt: TGTGCCAGCAGCTTAGTGCCGGGGGAGACCCAGTACTTC; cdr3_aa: CASSLVPGETQYF
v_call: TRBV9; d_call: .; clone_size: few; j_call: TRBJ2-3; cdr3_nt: TGTGCCAGCAGCGTAGGAAGTGTTAGCACAGATACGCAGTATTTT; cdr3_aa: CASSVGSVSTDTQYF
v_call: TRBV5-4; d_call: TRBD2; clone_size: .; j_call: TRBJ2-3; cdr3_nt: TGTGCCAGCAGCACGCGTAGCGGGGGAGGCACAGATACGCAGTATTTT; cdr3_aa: CASSTRSGGGTDTQYF
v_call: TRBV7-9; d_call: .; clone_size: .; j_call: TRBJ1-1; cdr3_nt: TGTGCCAGCAGCTTAGGCCAGTCCACTGAAGCTTTCTTT; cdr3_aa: CASSLGQSTEAFF
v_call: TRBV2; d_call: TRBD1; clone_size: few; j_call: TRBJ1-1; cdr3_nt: TGTGCCAGCAGTGAATCGGGAGGACAGGGCTGGAACACTGAAGCTTTCTTT; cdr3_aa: CASSESGGQGWNTEAFF
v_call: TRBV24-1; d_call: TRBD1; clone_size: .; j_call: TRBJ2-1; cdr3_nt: TGTGCCACCAGTGAAGCCCAGACAGGGGGCGTCTACTTCTTC; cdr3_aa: CATSEAQTGGVYFF
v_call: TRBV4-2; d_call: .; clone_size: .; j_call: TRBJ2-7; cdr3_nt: TGTGCCAGCAGCCAAGATCGAGGGACAACCAACGAGCAGTACTTC; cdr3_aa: CASSQDRGTTNEQYF
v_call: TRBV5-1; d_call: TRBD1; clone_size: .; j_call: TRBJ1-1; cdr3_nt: TGCGCCAGCAACTATCGGGACAGGGAATTCGCTTTCTTT; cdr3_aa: CASNYRDREFAFF
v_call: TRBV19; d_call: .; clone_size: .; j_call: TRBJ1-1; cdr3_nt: TGTGCCACACTCCAGGACAGGAACACTGAAGCTTTCTTT; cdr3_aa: CATLQDRNTEAFF
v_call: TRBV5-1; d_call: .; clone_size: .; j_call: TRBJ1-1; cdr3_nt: TGCGCCAGCAGCTTGGTAGAGAGCACTGAAGCTTTCTTT; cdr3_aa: CASSLVESTEAFF
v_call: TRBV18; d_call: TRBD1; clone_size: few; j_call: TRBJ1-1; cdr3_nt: TGTGCCAGCTCCACACTGCGGGACAGGGCTGAAGCTTTCTTT; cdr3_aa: CASSTLRDRAEAFF
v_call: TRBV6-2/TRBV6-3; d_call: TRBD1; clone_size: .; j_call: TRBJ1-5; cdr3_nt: TGTGCCAGCAGTCAGGGACAGCTTAATCAGCCCCAGCATTTT; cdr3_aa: CASSQGQLNQPQHF
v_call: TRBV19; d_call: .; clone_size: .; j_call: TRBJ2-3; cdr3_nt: TGTGCCAGTAGTTTGAGGGCAGAAGGTCCAGATACGCAGTATTTT; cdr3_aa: CASSLRAEGPDTQYF
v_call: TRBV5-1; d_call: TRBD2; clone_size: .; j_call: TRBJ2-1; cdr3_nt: TGCGCCAGCAGCTTGGAAGCGGGGGTCTACAATGAGCAGTTCTTC; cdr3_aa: CASSLEAGVYNEQFF
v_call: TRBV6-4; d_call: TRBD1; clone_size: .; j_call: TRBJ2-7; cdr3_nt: TGTGCCAGCCCCGTCGTGGACAGGGTCCCCTACGAGCAGTACTTC; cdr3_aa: CASPVVDRVPYEQYF